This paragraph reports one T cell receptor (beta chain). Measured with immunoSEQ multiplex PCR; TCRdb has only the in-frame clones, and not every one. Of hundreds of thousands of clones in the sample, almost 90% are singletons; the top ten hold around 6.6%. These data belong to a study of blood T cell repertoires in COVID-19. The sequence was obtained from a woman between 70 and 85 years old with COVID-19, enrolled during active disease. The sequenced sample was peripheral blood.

CDR3: CASCPGQGAYGYTF. CDR3 nucleotide sequence: TGTGCCAGCTGTCCCGGACAGGGGGCTTATGGCTACACCTTC. This chain joins TRBV6-5 and TRBJ1-2; the match to TRBD1 covers 11 bases. The CDR3 spans 14 residues. Germline V gives CDR1 MNHEY, CDR2 SVGAGI. The V segment lost 8 bases and the J segment 5 bases; nucleotides outside the gene matches: 7.